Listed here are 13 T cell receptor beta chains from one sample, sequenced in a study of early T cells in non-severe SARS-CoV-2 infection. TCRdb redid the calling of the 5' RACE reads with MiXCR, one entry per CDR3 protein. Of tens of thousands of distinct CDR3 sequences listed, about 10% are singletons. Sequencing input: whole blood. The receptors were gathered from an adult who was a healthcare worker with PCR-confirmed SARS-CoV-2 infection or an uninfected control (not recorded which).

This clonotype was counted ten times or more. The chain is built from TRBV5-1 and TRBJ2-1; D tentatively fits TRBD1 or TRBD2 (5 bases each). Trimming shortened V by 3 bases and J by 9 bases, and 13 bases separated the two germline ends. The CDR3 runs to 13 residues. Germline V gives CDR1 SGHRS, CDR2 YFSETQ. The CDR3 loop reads CASSWDEGTEQFF. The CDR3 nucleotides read TGCGCCAGCAGCTGGGATGAGGGGACTGAGCAGTTCTTC.

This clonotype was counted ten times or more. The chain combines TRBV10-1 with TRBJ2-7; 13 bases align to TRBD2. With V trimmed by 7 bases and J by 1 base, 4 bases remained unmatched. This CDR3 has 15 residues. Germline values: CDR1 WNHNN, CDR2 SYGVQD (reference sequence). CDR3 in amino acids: CASNLTSGGSYEQYF. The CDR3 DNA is TGCGCCAGCAACTTGACTAGCGGGGGGTCCTACGAGCAGTACTTC.

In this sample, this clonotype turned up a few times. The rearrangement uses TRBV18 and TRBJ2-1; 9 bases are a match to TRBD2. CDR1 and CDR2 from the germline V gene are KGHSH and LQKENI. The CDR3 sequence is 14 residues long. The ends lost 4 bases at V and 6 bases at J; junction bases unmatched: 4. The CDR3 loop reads CASSRGTSSNEQFF. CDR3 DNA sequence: TGTGCCAGCTCACGGGGGACTAGCAGCAATGAGCAGTTCTTC.

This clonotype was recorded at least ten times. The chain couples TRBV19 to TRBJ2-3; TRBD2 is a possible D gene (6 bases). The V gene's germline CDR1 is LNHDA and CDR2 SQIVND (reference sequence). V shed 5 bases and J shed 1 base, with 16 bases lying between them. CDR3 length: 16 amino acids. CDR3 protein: CASSAGLTMGTDTQYF. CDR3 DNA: TGTGCCAGTAGTGCGGGACTTACAATGGGCACAGATACGCAGTATTTT.

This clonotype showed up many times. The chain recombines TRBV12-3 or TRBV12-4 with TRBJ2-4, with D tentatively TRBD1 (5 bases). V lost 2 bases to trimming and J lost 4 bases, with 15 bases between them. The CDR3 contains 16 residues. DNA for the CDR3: TGTGCCAGCAGTTTATTGGGGCAGCCATTAAAAAACATTCAGTACTTC. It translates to CASSLLGQPLKNIQYF.

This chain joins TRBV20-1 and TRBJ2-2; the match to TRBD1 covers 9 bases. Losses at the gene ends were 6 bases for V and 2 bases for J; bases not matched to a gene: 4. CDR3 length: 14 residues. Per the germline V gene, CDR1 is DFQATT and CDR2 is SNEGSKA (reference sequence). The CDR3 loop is CSALGQGNTGELFF. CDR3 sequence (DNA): TGCAGTGCGTTGGGACAGGGAAACACCGGGGAGCTGTTTTTT.

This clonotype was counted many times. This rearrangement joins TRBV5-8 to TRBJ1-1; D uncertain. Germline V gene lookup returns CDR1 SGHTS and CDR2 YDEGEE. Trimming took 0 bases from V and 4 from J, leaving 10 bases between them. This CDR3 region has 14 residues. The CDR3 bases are TGTGCCAGCAGCTTGGAGTGGGCAGTCACTGAAGCTTTCTTT. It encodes CASSLEWAVTEAFF. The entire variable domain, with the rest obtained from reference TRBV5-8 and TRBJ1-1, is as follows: EAGVTQSPTHLIKTRGQQATLRCSPISGHTSVYWYQQALGLGLQFLLWYDEGEERNRGNFPPRFSGRQFPNYSSELNVNALELEDSALYLCASSLEWAVTEAFFGQGTRLTVV.

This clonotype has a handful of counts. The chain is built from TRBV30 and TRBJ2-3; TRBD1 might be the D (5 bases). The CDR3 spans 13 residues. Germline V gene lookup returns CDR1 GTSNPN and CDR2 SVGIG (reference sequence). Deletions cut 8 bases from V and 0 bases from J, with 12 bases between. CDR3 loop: CAEWAGSTDTQYF. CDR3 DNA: TGTGCCGAGTGGGCAGGGAGCACAGATACGCAGTATTTT.

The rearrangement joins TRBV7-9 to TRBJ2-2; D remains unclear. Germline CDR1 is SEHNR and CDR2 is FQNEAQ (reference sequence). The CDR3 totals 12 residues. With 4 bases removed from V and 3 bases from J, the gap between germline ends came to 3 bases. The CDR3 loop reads CASSWHTGELFF. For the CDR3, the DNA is TGTGCCAGCAGCTGGCACACCGGGGAGCTGTTTTTT.

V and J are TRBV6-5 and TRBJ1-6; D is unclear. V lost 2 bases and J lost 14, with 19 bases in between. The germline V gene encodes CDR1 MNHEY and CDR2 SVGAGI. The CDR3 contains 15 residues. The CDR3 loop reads CASSYDGPQISSLHF. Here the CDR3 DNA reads TGTGCCAGCAGTTACGACGGACCCCAAATTAGTTCCCTCCACTTT.

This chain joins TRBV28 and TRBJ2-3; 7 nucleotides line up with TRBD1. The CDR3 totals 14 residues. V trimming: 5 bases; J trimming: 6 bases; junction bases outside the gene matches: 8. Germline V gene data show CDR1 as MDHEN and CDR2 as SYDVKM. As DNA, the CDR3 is TGTGCCAGCAGTCCTGGGACAGAAGTCGATACGCAGTATTTT. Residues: CASSPGTEVDTQYF.

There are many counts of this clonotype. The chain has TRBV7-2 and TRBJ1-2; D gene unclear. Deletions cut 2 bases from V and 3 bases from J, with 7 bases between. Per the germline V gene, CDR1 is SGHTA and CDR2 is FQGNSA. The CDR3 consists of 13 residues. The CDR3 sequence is CASSLTPDYGYTF. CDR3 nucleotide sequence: TGTGCCAGCAGCTTAACCCCGGACTATGGCTACACCTTC.

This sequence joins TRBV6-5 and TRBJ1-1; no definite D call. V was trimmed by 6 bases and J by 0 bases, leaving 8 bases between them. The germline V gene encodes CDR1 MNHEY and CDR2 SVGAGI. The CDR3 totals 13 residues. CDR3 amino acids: CASRDYMNTEAFF. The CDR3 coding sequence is TGTGCCAGCAGGGACTACATGAACACTGAAGCTTTCTTT.